These 5 T cell receptor beta chains were sequenced from one sample in a study of blood T cell repertoires in COVID-19. Generated by immunoSEQ multiplex PCR, the TCRdb table keeps only in-frame clones and is missing some. The sample has 220,000 or so clones, 89% seen once. The sequencing sample was made of peripheral blood. The receptors were sampled from a man between 60 and 70 years old who had recovered from COVID-19.

This clone was observed a single time. The chain recombines TRBV6-6 with TRBJ2-7, with a weak D call TRBD1 (7 bases). Looked up from germline, CDR1 is MNHNY and CDR2 is SVGAGI (reference sequence). V shed 4 bases and J shed 1 base, with 14 bases lying between them. This CDR3 has 15 amino acids. Here the CDR3 DNA reads TGTGCCAGCAGTTCGGAGGGGGCTCTATCCTACGAGCAGTACTTC. Translation: CASSSEGALSYEQYF.

The chain has TRBV5-1 and TRBJ1-1; 7 nucleotides match TRBD1. In germline, CDR1 is SGHRS, CDR2 YFSETQ. There are 15 residues in the CDR3. V lost 2 bases, J lost 1 base, and 5 bases stayed unmatched. The CDR3 here is CASSLTGDPNTEAFF. The DNA of the CDR3 is TGCGCCAGCAGCTTAACAGGGGACCCGAACACTGAAGCTTTCTTT.

The chain combines TRBV28 with TRBJ2-2; maybe TRBD1 (5 bases). Germline V gene lookup returns CDR1 MDHEN and CDR2 SYDVKM. The CDR3 covers 16 residues. Trimming took 3 bases from V and 1 from J, leaving 12 bases between them. The CDR3 is CASSFGSGRNTGELFF. The CDR3 coding sequence is TGTGCCAGCAGTTTTGGTTCAGGGCGGAACACCGGGGAGCTGTTTTTT. Supplemented by reference TRBV28 and TRBJ2-2, the full variable domain reads DVKVTQSSRYLVKRTGEKVFLECVQDMDHENMFWYRQDPGLGLRLIYFSYDVKMKEKGDIPEGYSVSREKKERFSLILESASTNQTSMYLCASSFGSGRNTGELFFGEGSRLTVL.

V usage is TRBV10-3 and J usage is TRBJ2-2; possibly TRBD2 for D (5 bases). V dropped 4 bases and J dropped 1 base, with 10 bases sitting between them. The CDR3 consists of 15 residues. Per the germline V gene, CDR1 is ENHRY and CDR2 is SYGVKD. The CDR3 DNA reads TGTGCCATCAGTGCCGCGACTAAGAACACCGGGGAGCTGTTTTTT. Encoded protein: CAISAATKNTGELFF.

The genes are TRBV5-1 and TRBJ2-5, with TRBD2 identical over 7 bases. The CDR3 is made up of 16 amino acids. Germline lookup yields CDR1 SGHRS and CDR2 YFSETQ. The V segment lost 0 bases and the J segment 5 bases; nucleotides outside the gene matches: 10. CDR3 loop: CASSLASRETWETQYF. The CDR3 DNA reads as TGCGCCAGCAGCTTGGCTTCGCGGGAGACTTGGGAGACCCAGTACTTC.